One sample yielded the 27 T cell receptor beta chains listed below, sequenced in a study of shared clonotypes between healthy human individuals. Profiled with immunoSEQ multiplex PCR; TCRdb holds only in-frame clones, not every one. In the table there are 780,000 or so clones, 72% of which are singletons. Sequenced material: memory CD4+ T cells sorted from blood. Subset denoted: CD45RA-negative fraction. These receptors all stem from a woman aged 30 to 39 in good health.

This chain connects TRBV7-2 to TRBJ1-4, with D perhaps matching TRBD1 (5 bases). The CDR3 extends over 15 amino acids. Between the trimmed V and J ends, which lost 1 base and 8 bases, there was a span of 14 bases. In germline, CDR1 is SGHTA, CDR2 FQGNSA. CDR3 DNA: TGTGCCAGCAGCTTAGGTTGGGCCGGGGGGGAAAAACTGTTTTTT. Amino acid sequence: CASSLGWAGGEKLFF.

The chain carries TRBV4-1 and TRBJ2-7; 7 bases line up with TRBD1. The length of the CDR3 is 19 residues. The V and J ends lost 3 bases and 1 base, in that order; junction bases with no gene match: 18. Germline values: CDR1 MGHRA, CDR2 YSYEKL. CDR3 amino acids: CASSHPRGRRDARSYEQYF. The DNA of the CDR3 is TGCGCCAGCAGCCACCCTAGGGGGCGCCGGGACGCCCGTTCCTACGAGCAGTACTTC.

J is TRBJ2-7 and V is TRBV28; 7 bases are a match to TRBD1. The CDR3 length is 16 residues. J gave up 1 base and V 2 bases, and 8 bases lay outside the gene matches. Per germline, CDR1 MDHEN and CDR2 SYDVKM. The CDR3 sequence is CASSLPQGVISYEQYF. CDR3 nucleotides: TGTGCCAGCAGTTTACCGCAGGGGGTAATTTCCTACGAGCAGTACTTC.

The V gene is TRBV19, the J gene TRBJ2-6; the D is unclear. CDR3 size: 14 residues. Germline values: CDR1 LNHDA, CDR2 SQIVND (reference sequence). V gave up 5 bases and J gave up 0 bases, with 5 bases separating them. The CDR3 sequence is CASSWDSGANVLTF. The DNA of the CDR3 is TGTGCCAGTAGTTGGGACTCTGGGGCCAACGTCCTGACTTTC. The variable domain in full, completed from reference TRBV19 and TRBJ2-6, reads DGGITQSPKYLFRKEGQNVTLSCEQNLNHDAMYWYRQDPGQGLRLIYYSQIVNDFQKGDIAEGYSVSREKKESFPLTVTSAQKNPTAFYLCASSWDSGANVLTFGAGSRLTVL.

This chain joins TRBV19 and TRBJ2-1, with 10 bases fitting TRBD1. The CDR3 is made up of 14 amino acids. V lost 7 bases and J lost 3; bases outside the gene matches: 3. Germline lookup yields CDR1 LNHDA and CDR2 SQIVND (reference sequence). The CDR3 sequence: CASKDRGGYNEQFF. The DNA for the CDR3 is TGTGCCAGTAAGGACAGGGGGGGCTACAATGAGCAGTTCTTC.

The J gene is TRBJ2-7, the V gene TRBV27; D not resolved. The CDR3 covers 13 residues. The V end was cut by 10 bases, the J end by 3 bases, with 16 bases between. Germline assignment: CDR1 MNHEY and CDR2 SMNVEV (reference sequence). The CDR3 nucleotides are TGTGCCACCTCCCTACGTTCGGGCTACGAGCAGTACTTC. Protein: CATSLRSGYEQYF.

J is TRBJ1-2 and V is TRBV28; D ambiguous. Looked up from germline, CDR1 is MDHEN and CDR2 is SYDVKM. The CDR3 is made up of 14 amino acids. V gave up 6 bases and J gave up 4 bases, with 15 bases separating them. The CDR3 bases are TGTGCCAGCAGCTCCCTGTTGATCGGCTATGGCTACACCTTC. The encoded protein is CASSSLLIGYGYTF.

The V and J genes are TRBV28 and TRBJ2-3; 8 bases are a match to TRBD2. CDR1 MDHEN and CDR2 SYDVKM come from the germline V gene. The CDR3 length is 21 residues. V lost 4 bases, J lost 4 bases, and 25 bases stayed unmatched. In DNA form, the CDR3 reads TGTGCCAGCAGTTCGGCCGGCTATGGGGCCCCGACTAGCGCGGTCCCAGATACGCAGTATTTT. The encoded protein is CASSSAGYGAPTSAVPDTQYF.

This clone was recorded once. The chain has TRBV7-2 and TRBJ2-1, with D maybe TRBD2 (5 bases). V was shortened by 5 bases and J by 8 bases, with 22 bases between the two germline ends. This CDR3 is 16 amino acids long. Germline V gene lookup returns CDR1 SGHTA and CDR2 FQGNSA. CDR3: CASSPFMGSARDEQFF. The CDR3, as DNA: TGTGCCAGCAGCCCTTTTATGGGGAGCGCCCGCGATGAGCAGTTCTTC.

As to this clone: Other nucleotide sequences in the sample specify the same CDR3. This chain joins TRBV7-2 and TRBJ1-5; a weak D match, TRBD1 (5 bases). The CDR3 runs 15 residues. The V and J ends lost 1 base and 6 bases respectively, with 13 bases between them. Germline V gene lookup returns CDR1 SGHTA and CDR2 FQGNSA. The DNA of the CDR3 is TGTGCCAGCAGCTTAGGCCCAGGGTTGGGTCAGCCCCAGCATTTT. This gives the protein CASSLGPGLGQPQHF.

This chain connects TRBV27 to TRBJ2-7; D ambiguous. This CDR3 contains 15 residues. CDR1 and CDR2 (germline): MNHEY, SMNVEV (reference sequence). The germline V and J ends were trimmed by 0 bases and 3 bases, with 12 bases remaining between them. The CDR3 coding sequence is TGTGCCAGCAGTTTATCGTCTGGGCGGATCTACGAGCAGTACTTC. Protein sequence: CASSLSSGRIYEQYF.

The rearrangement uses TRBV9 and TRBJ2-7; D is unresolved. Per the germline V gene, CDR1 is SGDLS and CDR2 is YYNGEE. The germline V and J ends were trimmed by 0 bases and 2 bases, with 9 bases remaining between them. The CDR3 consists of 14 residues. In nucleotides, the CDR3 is TGTGCCAGCAGCGTAGAGGGCAGAGCCTACGAGCAGTACTTC. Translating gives CASSVEGRAYEQYF.

The CDR3 DNA is TGTGCCAGCAACAAAGGAGCGGGAGGAGATACGCAGTATTTT. This gives the protein CASNKGAGGDTQYF. The rearrangement links TRBV7-9 to TRBJ2-3; 9 bases match TRBD2. Trimming at V came to 7 bases and at J to 5 bases, leaving 7 bases not matched to a gene. Germline V CDR1 and CDR2: SEHNR, FQNEAQ (reference sequence). This CDR3 is built from 14 residues.

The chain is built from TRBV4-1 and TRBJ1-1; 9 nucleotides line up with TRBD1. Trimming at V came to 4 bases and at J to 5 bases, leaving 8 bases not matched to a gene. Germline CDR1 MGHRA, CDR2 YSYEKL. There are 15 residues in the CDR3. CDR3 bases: TGCGCCAGCAGCCTCCCGACAGGGGGATTTACTGAAGCTTTCTTT. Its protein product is CASSLPTGGFTEAFF.

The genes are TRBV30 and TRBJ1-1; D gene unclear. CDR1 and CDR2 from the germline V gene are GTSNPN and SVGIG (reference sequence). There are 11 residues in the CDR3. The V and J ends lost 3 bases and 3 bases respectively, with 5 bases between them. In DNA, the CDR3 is TGTGCCTGGAGGGATTACACTGAAGCTTTCTTT. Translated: CAWRDYTEAFF. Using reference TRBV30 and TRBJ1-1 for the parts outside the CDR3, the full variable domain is SQTIHQWPATLVQPVGSPLSLECTVEGTSNPNLYWYRQAAGRGLQLLFYSVGIGQISSEVPQNLSASRPQDRQFILSSKKLLLSDSGFYLCAWRDYTEAFFGQGTRLTVV.

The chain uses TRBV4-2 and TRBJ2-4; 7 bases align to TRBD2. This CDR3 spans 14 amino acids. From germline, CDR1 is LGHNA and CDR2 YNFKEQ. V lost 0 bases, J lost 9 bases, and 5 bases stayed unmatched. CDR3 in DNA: TGTGCCAGCAGCCAAGATCTGGGCGGGAGCATTCAGTACTTC. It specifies CASSQDLGGSIQYF.

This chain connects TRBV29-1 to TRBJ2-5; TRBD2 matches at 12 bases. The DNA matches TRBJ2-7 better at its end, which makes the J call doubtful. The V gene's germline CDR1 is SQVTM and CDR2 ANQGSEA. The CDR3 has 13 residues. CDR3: CSATTSGSREQYF. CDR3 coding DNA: TGCAGCGCTACGACTAGCGGGAGTCGCGAGCAGTACTTC.

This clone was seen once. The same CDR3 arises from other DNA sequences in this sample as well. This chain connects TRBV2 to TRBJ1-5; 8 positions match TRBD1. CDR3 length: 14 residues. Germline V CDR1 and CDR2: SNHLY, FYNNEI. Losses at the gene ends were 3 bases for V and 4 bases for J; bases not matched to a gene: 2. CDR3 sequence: CASSDDRGNQPQHF. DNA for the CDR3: TGTGCCAGCAGTGACGACAGGGGAAATCAGCCCCAGCATTTT.

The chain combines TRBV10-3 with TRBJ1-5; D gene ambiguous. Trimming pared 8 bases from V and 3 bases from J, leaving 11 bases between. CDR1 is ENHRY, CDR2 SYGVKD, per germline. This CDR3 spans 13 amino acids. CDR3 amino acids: CAIGKGHNQPQHF. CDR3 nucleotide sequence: TGTGCCATCGGCAAGGGCCACAATCAGCCCCAGCATTTT.

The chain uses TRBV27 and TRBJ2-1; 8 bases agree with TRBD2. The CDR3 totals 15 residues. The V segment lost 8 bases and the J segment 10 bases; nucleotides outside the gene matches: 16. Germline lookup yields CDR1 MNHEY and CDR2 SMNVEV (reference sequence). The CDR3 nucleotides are TGTGCCAGCCAATTGGAGCGGGAGTGGGCCAGGGAGCAGTTCTTC. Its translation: CASQLEREWAREQFF.

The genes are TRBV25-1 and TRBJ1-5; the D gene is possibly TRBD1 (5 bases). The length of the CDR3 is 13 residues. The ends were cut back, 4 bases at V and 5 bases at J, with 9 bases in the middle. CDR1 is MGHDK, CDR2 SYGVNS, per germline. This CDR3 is CASSGGFYQPQHF. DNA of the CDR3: TGTGCCAGCAGTGGGGGGTTTTATCAGCCCCAGCATTTT.

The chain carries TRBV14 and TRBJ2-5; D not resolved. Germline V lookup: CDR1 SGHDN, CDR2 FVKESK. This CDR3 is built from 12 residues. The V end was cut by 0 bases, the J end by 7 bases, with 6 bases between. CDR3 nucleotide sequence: TGTGCCAGCAGCCAAGATTTCGGGACCCAGTACTTC. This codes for CASSQDFGTQYF.

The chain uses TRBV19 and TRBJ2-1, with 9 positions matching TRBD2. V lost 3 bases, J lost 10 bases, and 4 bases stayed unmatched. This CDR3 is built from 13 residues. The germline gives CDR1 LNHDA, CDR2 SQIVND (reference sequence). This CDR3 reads CASSISSGVEQFF. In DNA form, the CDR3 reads TGTGCCAGTAGTATCTCTAGCGGGGTGGAGCAGTTCTTC.

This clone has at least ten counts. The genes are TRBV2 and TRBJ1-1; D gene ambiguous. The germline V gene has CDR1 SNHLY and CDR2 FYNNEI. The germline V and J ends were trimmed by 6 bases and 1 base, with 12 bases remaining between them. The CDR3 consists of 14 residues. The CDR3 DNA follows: TGTGCCAGCAGGATTAGAGTGGGGAACACTGAAGCTTTCTTT. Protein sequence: CASRIRVGNTEAFF. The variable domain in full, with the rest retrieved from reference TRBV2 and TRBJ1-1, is EPEVTQTPSHQVTQMGQEVILRCVPISNHLYFYWYRQILGQKVEFLVSFYNNEISEKSEIFDDQFSVERPDGSNFTLKIRSTKLEDSAMYFCASRIRVGNTEAFFGQGTRLTVV.

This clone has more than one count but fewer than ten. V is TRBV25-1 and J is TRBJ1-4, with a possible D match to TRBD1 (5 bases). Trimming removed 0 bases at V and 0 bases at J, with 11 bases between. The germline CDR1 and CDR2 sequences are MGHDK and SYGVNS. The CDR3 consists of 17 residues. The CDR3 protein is CASSEYGTGATNEKLFF. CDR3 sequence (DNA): TGTGCCAGCAGTGAATATGGTACAGGAGCAACTAATGAAAAACTGTTTTTT.

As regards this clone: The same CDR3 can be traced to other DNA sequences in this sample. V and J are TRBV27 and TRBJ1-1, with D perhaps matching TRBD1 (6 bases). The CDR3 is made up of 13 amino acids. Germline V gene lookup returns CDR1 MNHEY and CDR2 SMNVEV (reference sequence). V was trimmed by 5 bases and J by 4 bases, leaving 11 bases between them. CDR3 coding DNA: TGTGCCAGCAGTCCTCGCAGGGGCACTGAAGCTTTCTTT. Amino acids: CASSPRRGTEAFF.

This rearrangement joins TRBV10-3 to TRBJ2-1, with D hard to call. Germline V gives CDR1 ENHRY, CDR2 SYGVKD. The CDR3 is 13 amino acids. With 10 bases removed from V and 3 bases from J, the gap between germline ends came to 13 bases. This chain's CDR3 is CASRSDVYNEQFF. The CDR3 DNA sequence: TGTGCCAGCCGCAGCGACGTCTACAATGAGCAGTTCTTC.